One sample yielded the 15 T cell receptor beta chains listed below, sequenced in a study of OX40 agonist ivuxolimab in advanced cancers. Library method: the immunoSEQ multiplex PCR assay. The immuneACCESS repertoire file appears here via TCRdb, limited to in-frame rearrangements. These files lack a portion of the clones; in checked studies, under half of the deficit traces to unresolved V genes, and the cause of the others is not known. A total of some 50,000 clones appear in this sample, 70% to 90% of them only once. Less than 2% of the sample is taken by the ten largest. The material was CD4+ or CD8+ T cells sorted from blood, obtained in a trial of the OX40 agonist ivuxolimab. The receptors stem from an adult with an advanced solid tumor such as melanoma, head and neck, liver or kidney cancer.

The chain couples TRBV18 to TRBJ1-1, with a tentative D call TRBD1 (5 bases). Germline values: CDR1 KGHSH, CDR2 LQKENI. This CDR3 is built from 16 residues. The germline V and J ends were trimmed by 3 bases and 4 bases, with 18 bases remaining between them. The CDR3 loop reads CASSPDTGVRGTEAFF. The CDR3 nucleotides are TGTGCCAGCTCACCCGACACGGGAGTAAGGGGCACTGAAGCTTTCTTT.

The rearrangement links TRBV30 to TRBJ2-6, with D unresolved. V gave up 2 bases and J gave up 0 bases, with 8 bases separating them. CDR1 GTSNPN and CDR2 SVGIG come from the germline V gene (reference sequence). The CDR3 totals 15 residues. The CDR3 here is CAWSPQISGANVLTF. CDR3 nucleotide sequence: TGTGCCTGGAGTCCGCAGATCTCTGGGGCCAACGTCCTGACTTTC.

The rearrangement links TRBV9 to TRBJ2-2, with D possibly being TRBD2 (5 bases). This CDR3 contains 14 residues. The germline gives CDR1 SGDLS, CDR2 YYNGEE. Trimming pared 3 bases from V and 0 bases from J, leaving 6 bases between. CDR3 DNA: TGTGCCAGCAGCGGGAGGCCGAACACCGGGGAGCTGTTTTTT. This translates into CASSGRPNTGELFF.

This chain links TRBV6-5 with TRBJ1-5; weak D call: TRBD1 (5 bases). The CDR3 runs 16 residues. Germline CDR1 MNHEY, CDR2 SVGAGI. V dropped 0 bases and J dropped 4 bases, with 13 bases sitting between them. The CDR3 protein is CASSYSIRGPNQPQHF. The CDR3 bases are TGTGCCAGCAGTTACTCGATTCGGGGACCTAATCAGCCCCAGCATTTT.

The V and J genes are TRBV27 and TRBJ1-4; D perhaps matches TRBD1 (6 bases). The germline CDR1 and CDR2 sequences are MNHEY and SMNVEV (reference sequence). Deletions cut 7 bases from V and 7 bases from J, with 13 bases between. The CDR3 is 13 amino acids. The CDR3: CASKQGGSEKLFF. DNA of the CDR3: TGTGCCAGCAAACAGGGAGGGAGTGAAAAACTGTTTTTT.

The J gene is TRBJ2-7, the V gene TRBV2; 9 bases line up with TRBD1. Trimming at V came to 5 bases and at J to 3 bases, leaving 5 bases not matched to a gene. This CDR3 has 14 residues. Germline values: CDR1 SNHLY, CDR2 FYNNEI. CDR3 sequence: CASSLDRGGYEQYF. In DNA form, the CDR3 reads TGTGCCAGCAGTTTGGACAGGGGTGGCTACGAGCAGTACTTC.

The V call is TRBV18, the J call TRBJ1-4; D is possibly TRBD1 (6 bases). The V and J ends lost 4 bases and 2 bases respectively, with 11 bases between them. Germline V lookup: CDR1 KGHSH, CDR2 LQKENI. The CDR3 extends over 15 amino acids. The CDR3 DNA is TGTGCCAGCTCACTAACAGGGAGGACTAATGAAAAACTGTTTTTT. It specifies CASSLTGRTNEKLFF.

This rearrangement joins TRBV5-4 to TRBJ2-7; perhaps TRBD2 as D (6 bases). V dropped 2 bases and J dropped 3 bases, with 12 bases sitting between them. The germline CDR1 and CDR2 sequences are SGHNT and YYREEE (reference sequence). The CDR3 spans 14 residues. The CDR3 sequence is CASSLGGVNYEQYF. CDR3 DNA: TGTGCCAGCAGCTTAGGCGGGGTGAACTACGAGCAGTACTTC. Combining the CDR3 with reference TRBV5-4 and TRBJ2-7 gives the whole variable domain ETGVTQSPTHLIKTRGQQVTLRCSSQSGHNTVSWYQQALGQGPQFIFQYYREEENGRGNFPPRFSGLQFPNYSSELNVNALELDDSALYLCASSLGGVNYEQYFGPGTRLTVT.

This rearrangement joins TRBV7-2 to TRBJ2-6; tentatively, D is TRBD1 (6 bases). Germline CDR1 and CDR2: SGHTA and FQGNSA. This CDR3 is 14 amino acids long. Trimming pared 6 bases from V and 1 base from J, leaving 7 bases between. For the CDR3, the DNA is TGTGCCAGCAGTACAGGGTCTGGGGCCAACGTCCTGACTTTC. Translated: CASSTGSGANVLTF.

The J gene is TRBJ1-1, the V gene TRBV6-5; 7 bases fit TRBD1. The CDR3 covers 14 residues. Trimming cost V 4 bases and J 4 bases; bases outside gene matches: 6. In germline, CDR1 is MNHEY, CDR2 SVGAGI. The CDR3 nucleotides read TGTGCCAGCAGTTTGCAGGGGGGTGGCACTGAAGCTTTCTTT. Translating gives CASSLQGGGTEAFF.

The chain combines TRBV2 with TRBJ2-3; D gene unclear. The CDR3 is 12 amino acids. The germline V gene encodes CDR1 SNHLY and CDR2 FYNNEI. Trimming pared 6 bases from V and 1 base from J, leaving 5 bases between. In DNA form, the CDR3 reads TGTGCCAGCAGACCCGGCACAGATACGCAGTATTTT. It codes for CASRPGTDTQYF.

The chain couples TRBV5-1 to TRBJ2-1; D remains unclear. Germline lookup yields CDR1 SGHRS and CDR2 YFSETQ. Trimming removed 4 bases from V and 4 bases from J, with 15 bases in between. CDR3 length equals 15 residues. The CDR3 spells CASSPQGFMYNEQFF. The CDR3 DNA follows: TGCGCCAGCAGCCCCCAAGGGTTTATGTACAATGAGCAGTTCTTC.

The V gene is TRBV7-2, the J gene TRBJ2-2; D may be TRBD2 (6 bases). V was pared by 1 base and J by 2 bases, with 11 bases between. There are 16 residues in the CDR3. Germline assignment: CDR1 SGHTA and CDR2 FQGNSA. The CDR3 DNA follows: TGTGCCAGCAGCTTAGGGGGACTGCTCAACACCGGGGAGCTGTTTTTT. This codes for CASSLGGLLNTGELFF.

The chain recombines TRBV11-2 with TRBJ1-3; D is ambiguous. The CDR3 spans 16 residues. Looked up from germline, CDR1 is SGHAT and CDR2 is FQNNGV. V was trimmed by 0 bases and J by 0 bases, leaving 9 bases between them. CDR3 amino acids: CASSLDRVFSGNTIYF. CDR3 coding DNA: TGTGCCAGCAGCTTAGATCGGGTGTTCTCTGGAAACACCATATATTTT.

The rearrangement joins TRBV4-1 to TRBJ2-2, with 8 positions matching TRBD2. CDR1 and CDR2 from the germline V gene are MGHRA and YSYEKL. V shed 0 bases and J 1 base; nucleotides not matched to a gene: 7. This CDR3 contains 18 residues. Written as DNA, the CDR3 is TGCGCCAGCAGCCAAGATCTCGGGGGGGGGCGGAACACCGGGGAGCTGTTTTTT. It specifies CASSQDLGGGRNTGELFF.